The text below deals with one TCR beta chain. TCRdb redid the calling of the 5' RACE reads with MiXCR, one entry per CDR3 protein. The data show about 130,000 distinct CDR3 sequences, 9.3% seen once. The V end lost 3 bases, the J end lost 5 bases, and 19 bases lay between the germline ends. CDR3 length: 16 residues. Looked up from germline, CDR1 is KGHSH and CDR2 is LQKENI. These data are taken from a study of CD8 T cells in ankylosing spondylitis. The sequencing sample was made of blood, either unsorted or a sorted T cell fraction (not recorded which). This chain uses TRBV18 with TRBJ2-5; the D gene is possibly TRBD1 (5 bases). This receptor was taken from a male donor with ankylosing spondylitis or in good health (not recorded which). CDR3 in amino acids: CASSPTPTAARETQYF. For the CDR3, the DNA is TGTGCCAGCTCACCCACTCCGACAGCTGCGCGGGAGACCCAGTACTTC. Using reference TRBV18 and TRBJ2-5 for the parts outside the CDR3, the full variable domain is NAGVMQNPRHLVRRRGQEARLRCSPMKGHSHVYWYRQLPEEGLKFMVYLQKENIIDESGMPKERFSAEFPKEGPSILRIQQVVRGDSAAYFCASSPTPTAARETQYFGPGTRLLVL.